The source of this T cell receptor (beta chain) is a study of shared clonotypes between healthy human individuals. This clone occurred once. The antigen is not known. Overall study findings and caveats: With few donors, the genetic and exposure-history diversity represented was limited. Naive subsets, compared against memory subsets, generally had larger estimated richness values. For naive CD4 cells, 4.5% to 6.5% of clonotypes were shared across a handful of donors.

Measured with immunoSEQ multiplex PCR; TCRdb has only the in-frame clones, and not every one. The sample consists of 2 million to 2.5 million clones, under 95% of them appearing once. This CDR3 region has 15 residues. V shed 2 bases and J 5 bases; nucleotides not matched to a gene: 7. CDR1 WSHSY and CDR2 SAAADI come from the germline V gene. The sequence derives from a man younger than 35 in good health. Some clones in this sample may be carry-over from other donors' samples. Sequenced material: naive CD4+ T cells from PBMCs. Described subset: CD45RA+ positively selected. This chain links TRBV10-2 with TRBJ2-5, with 8 bases identical to TRBD1. This CDR3 reads CASSEAAGGMETQYF. The CDR3, as DNA: TGCGCCAGCAGTGAGGCAGCAGGGGGCATGGAGACCCAGTACTTC.